This entry lists 16 T cell receptor beta chains sequenced from one sample in a study of regulatory T cells in long-lasting Graves disease. The sample's time point: persistent/refractory GD, antithyroid drugs over 5 years with positive TRAb. RNA extracted from PBMCs served as the sequencing template. Through Arm-PCR of CDR3 regions and iRepertoire HTBI primers, TCR beta libraries were built. A single record per CDR3 protein comes from TCRdb applying MiXCR to the multiplex PCR reads. The table has 360,000 or so distinct CDR3 sequences, 23% seen once. The material sequenced was peripheral blood mononuclear cells (PBMCs), taken when the disease was refractory, from a patient treated with antithyroid drugs. The receptors come from a woman aged 40 to 49 with Graves disease.

The chain uses TRBV11-2 and TRBJ2-3; TRBD2 matches at 7 bases. CDR3 length equals 15 residues. The germline CDR1 and CDR2 sequences are SGHAT and FQNNGV. V lost 5 bases, J lost 2 bases, and 7 bases stayed unmatched. This CDR3 reads CASSTQAGLTDTQYF. DNA for the CDR3: TGTGCCAGCAGCACCCAAGCGGGACTCACAGATACGCAGTATTTT.

At least ten counts were recorded for this clonotype. V gene TRBV6-1 combines with J gene TRBJ1-2; unclear D gene. V was trimmed by 1 base and J by 1 base, leaving 10 bases between them. The CDR3 is 15 residues long. Looked up from germline, CDR1 is MNHNS and CDR2 is SASEGT. CDR3 sequence reads: CASSEEGVINYGYTF. CDR3 DNA: TGTGCCAGCAGTGAAGAGGGAGTTATTAACTATGGCTACACCTTC.

This clonotype occurred many times. This chain uses TRBV20-1 with TRBJ2-5; D ambiguous. Trimming cost V 8 bases and J 5 bases, with 9 bases left between them. CDR1 and CDR2 (germline): DFQATT, SNEGSKA (reference sequence). CDR3 length: 10 amino acids. CDR3 protein: CSPNRETQYF. DNA of the CDR3: TGCAGTCCAAACCGGGAGACCCAGTACTTC.

J is TRBJ2-4 and V is TRBV5-6, with no clear D. Germline loops: CDR1 SGHDT, CDR2 YYEEEE. V lost 0 bases, J lost 3 bases, and 13 bases lay in between. The CDR3 runs to 16 residues. The CDR3 region is CASSLAMGIGKNIQYF. CDR3 bases: TGTGCCAGCAGCTTGGCCATGGGTATCGGCAAAAACATTCAGTACTTC.

The genes are TRBV7-9 and TRBJ2-5; TRBD1 is a possible D gene (7 bases). The V end lost 4 bases, the J end lost 0 bases, and 15 bases lay between the germline ends. Germline V CDR1 and CDR2: SEHNR, FQNEAQ (reference sequence). The CDR3 contains 16 residues. The CDR3 loop reads CASSSTGTLYQETQYF. As DNA, the CDR3 is TGTGCCAGCAGCTCGACAGGGACTCTGTACCAAGAGACCCAGTACTTC.

The chain uses TRBV6-1 and TRBJ1-1, with D hard to call. V was trimmed by 6 bases and J by 5 bases, leaving 10 bases between them. Germline V gene lookup returns CDR1 MNHNS and CDR2 SASEGT. The CDR3 runs to 12 residues. The CDR3 DNA reads as TGTGCCAGCAGCCCCCTCTTAACTGAAGCTTTCTTT. This gives the protein CASSPLLTEAFF.

This clonotype was seen ten or more times. The chain links TRBV7-2 to TRBJ1-4; D ambiguous. CDR3 length: 15 residues. Trimming removed 1 base at V and 8 bases at J, with 14 bases between. Per the germline V gene, CDR1 is SGHTA and CDR2 is FQGNSA. The CDR3 loop is CASSLVYTQGEKLFF. The CDR3 coding sequence is TGTGCCAGCAGCTTAGTGTACACTCAAGGGGAAAAACTGTTTTTT.

This clonotype was recorded at least ten times. This chain uses TRBV28 with TRBJ1-2; D gene ambiguous. Germline V gene lookup returns CDR1 MDHEN and CDR2 SYDVKM. CDR3 length equals 17 residues. Trimming took 2 bases from V and 5 from J, leaving 21 bases between them. CDR3 protein: CASSLHMPVAEEYGYTF. As DNA, the CDR3 is TGTGCCAGCAGTTTACACATGCCCGTGGCGGAGGAATATGGCTACACCTTC.

J is TRBJ2-5 and V is TRBV4-2; no clear D. CDR3 length: 16 amino acids. V gave up 1 base and J gave up 5 bases, with 17 bases separating them. Germline V lookup: CDR1 LGHNA, CDR2 YNFKEQ. In DNA form, the CDR3 reads TGTGCCAGCAGCCAAGTGGTCCAGTTGGCTGGGGAGACCCAGTACTTC. Protein: CASSQVVQLAGETQYF.

To note about this clonotype: A much larger clone differs from this one at a single base, so this may be a read error. This chain joins TRBV2 and TRBJ1-4; perhaps TRBD1 as D (6 bases). Looked up from germline, CDR1 is SNHLY and CDR2 is FYNNEI. V was shortened by 5 bases and J by 8 bases, with 18 bases between the two germline ends. This CDR3 comprises 15 residues. This chain's CDR3 is CASSLLRGAVEKLFF. The CDR3 nucleotides are TGTGCCAGCAGTCTCCTTCGGGGGGCCGTGGAAAAACTGTTTTTT.

The CDR3 DNA reads as TGTGCCAGCTCACCACCGTCTAACACTGAAGCTTTCTTT. Translation gives CASSPPSNTEAFF. J is TRBJ1-1 and V is TRBV18; D call uncertain. Germline assignment: CDR1 KGHSH and CDR2 LQKENI. Between the trimmed V and J ends, which lost 0 bases and 2 bases, there was a span of 4 bases. The CDR3 extends over 13 amino acids.

The rearrangement uses TRBV20-1 and TRBJ2-7; D may be TRBD2 (6 bases). V shed 2 bases and J shed 4 bases, with 15 bases lying between them. CDR3 length: 14 amino acids. CDR1 and CDR2 (germline): DFQATT, SNEGSKA (reference sequence). The CDR3 here is CSARLPGVVYEQYF. DNA of the CDR3: TGCAGTGCTAGACTCCCGGGAGTCGTATACGAGCAGTACTTC.

Comment on this clonotype: A much larger clonotype is one base distant, so this may be a read error. The CDR3 loop is CASSLGQNRIGKNIQYF. The CDR3 DNA reads as TGTGCCAGCAGCTTGGGACAGAATCGAATAGGCAAAAACATTCAGTACTTC. The chain carries TRBV11-2 and TRBJ2-4, with 7 bases aligning to TRBD1. Germline lookup yields CDR1 SGHAT and CDR2 FQNNGV. The CDR3 length is 17 residues. The V and J ends lost 3 bases and 3 bases, in that order; junction bases with no gene match: 11.

The genes are TRBV6-1 and TRBJ2-2; TRBD2 agrees at 10 bases. CDR3 length: 14 amino acids. Germline trimming cut 7 bases from V and 6 bases from J; bases unmatched to any gene: 5. Per germline, CDR1 MNHNS and CDR2 SASEGT. This CDR3 is CASNGLAAPGELFF. The CDR3 DNA is TGTGCCAGCAACGGACTAGCGGCCCCCGGGGAGCTGTTTTTT.

This clonotype appeared many times. The V and J genes are TRBV28 and TRBJ2-7; TRBD1 agrees at 7 bases. V shed 6 bases and J 4 bases; nucleotides not matched to a gene: 12. CDR1 is MDHEN, CDR2 SYDVKM, per germline. The CDR3 consists of 15 residues. Here the CDR3 reads CASSLGTGVGYEQYF. In DNA form, the CDR3 reads TGTGCCAGCAGCTTGGGAACAGGGGTGGGATACGAGCAGTACTTC.

This clonotype has ten or more counts. The chain has TRBV27 and TRBJ2-5, with TRBD2 as a possible D gene (5 bases). Germline V gene lookup returns CDR1 MNHEY and CDR2 SMNVEV (reference sequence). With 5 bases removed from V and 3 bases from J, the gap between germline ends came to 13 bases. The length of the CDR3 is 14 residues. The chain's CDR3 is CASSDLAGEETQYF. Here the CDR3 DNA reads TGTGCCAGCAGTGACCTAGCCGGAGAAGAGACCCAGTACTTC.